This T cell receptor (beta chain) emerged from a study of identical twins. This clonotype was counted only a few times. From the 5' RACE reads, TCRdb called clonotypes with MiXCR, one entry per CDR3 protein. The sample has approximately 700,000 distinct CDR3 sequences, approximately 6% seen once. The CDR3 is made up of 17 amino acids. Trimming removed 1 base at V and 1 base at J, with 16 bases between. Germline V gene lookup returns CDR1 MGHRA and CDR2 YSYEKL. The sequenced material came from naive T cells sorted from blood. The clonotype was recovered from a man between 18 and 35 years old in good health. This sequence joins TRBV4-1 and TRBJ2-5; no clear D. CDR3 in DNA: TGCGCCAGCAGCCAAGTAGGGCGGAGTCGCCTCCAAGAGACCCAGTACTTC. This encodes CASSQVGRSRLQETQYF.